Detailed here is one TCR beta chain. This clone's antigen is unknown. Sequencing relied on an Illumina HiSeq 2000. 5'RACE template switching, by which a universal primer site and unique molecular identifiers were added, was used to make TCR beta cDNA libraries. cDNA synthesis was primed from the TCR beta constant segment, followed by two successive PCR amplification steps. In the paper's pipeline: MIGEC was used to demultiplex reads and group reads by UMI, and MiTCR was used to assemble and quantify clonotypes. To exclude erroneous sequences, any TCR cDNA sequence not supported by at least two reads was discarded. The tcR package was used for downstream repertoire analysis, and clonotypes were matched across fractions by CDR3 nucleotide sequence plus V segment. VDJmatch was used to annotate antigen specificity against VDJdb, with one amino acid substitution in CDR3 permitted. Following TCRdb reprocessing, every CDR3 protein sequence forms one entry, and DNA is not provided. The V and J calls were determined by TCRdb, not by the authors. The sample table holds roughly 390,000 distinct CDR3 sequences. The ten top clones hold 9.5% to 12% of the sample.

Measured from the cysteine to the phenylalanine, the CDR3 is 16 residues long. DNA was not recorded. The CDR1 and CDR2 encoded by the germline V gene (reference sequence) are MNHEY and SMNVEV. This specimen comes from a study of T cells expressing NK-cell markers (dated by TCRdb to between 2020 and 2021). In terms of the full investigation: Three sorted T-cell subsets (CD3+CD56+NKG2C+, CD3+CD56+NKG2C- and CD3+CD56-NKG2C+) from about 8 donors had their TCR beta-chain repertoires profiled. Among the eight sequenced donors, seven were HCMV-seropositive and one was HCMV-seronegative. The study sequenced eight donors, all healthy volunteers chosen at random: three men and five women. Illumina HiSeq 2000/2500, MiSeq or NextSeq was used to sequence libraries as 2 x 150 bp reads. Broader findings and caveats from the paper: Whether the expanded NKG2C-expressing T cell clones were specific for HCMV antigens was left unclear. Those dominant clonotypes were again the most abundant among CD3+CD56-NKG2C+ cells in a handful of donors, at about 25-65%. For several donors, the dominant CD3+CD56+NKG2C+ clonotypes were among the top 10 CD8+ clonotypes and accounted for about 1.0-7.5% of CD8+ T cells.

HCMV serostatus was determined by detecting HCMV-specific IgG in serum with a commercial ELISA kit. Ficoll density gradient centrifugation was used to isolate peripheral blood mononuclear cells from blood. This clonotype was sampled from a woman aged 45-65 years in good health. Donor details come from another sample of the same person, matched by shared clones. Sequenced: blood T cells: a sorted CD56 or NKG2C T cell subset, CD4+ or CD8+ T cells, or bulk PBMC T cells (not recorded which). Here the chain combines TRBV27 and TRBJ2-3; TCRdb proposes TRBD2, but this gene call is untestable without DNA. The CDR3 region reads CASSFITSGSTDTQYF.